These 9 T cell receptor beta chains were all obtained from the same sample, sequenced in a study of cytomegalovirus exposure and HLA in healthy donors (dated by TCRdb to 2016 to 2017). Library preparation used the immunoSEQ multiplex PCR assay. A mixture of 60 forward primers for TCR Vbeta segments and 13 reverse primers for TCR Jbeta segments was used in the multiplex PCR. TCRdb stores this immuneACCESS table with in-frame sequences only. Part of the clones is absent; in the studies checked, under half of the shortfall reflects unresolved V genes, and no reason is known for the rest. For this sample there are over 150,000 clones; roughly 80% appear just once. In total, the top ten clones hold nearly 8.5% of the sample. Material: PBMCs. All receptors derive from a male donor in good health and CMV-seropositive.

In regard to this clone: The junction and the germline gene differ at one end; a read error may be behind it. The chain couples TRBV27 to TRBJ2-7; tentative D call: TRBD2 (6 bases). This CDR3 spans 13 amino acids. Germline-derived CDR1 and CDR2 are MNHEY and SMNVEV (reference sequence). CDR3 DNA sequence: TGTGTCAGCAGTTTCGTCGACGGAGGGGAGCAGTACTTC. This encodes CVSSFVDGGEQYF.

This chain joins TRBV5-4 and TRBJ2-3, with TRBD2 matching 10 bases. CDR3 size: 16 residues. The germline CDR1 and CDR2 sequences are SGHNT and YYREEE (reference sequence). The ends lost 2 bases at V and 3 bases at J; junction bases unmatched: 6. The CDR3 protein is CASSFKAGGRTDTQYF. CDR3 DNA: TGTGCCAGCAGCTTTAAAGCGGGAGGGAGGACAGATACGCAGTATTTT. Filled out from reference TRBV5-4 and TRBJ2-3, the complete variable domain reads ETGVTQSPTHLIKTRGQQVTLRCSSQSGHNTVSWYQQALGQGPQFIFQYYREEENGRGNFPPRFSGLQFPNYSSELNVNALELDDSALYLCASSFKAGGRTDTQYFGPGTRLTVL.

The CDR3 DNA sequence: TGTGCCAGCAGTAAATTGGCAGGCTCCTACGAGCAGTACTTC. Translated: CASSKLAGSYEQYF. The rearrangement links TRBV27 to TRBJ2-7; D is unresolved. V shed 5 bases and J shed 0 bases, with 11 bases lying between them. The CDR3 spans 14 residues. Germline V lookup: CDR1 MNHEY, CDR2 SMNVEV (reference sequence).

The chain combines TRBV4-3 with TRBJ2-1, with D maybe TRBD1 (5 bases). V gave up 1 base and J gave up 12 bases, with 16 bases separating them. The V gene's germline CDR1 is LGHNA and CDR2 YSLEER. The CDR3 is 14 residues long. The DNA of the CDR3 is TGCGCCAGCAGCCAAGGCCAGGGTGAGGAAAGGCAGTTCTTC. Protein sequence: CASSQGQGEERQFF.

The CDR3 coding sequence is TGTGCCAGCAGCCCCCGAGACGCGTACTACGAGCAGTACTTC. Encoded protein: CASSPRDAYYEQYF. The chain recombines TRBV7-9 with TRBJ2-5; no clear D. The J call is doubtful: the DNA matches TRBJ2-7 better. Germline assignment: CDR1 SEHNR and CDR2 FQNEAQ (reference sequence). The CDR3 is 14 amino acids.

The count of this clone is one. The chain couples TRBV5-4 to TRBJ2-5; D remains ambiguous. This CDR3 has 13 amino acids. Germline values: CDR1 SGHNT, CDR2 YYREEE (reference sequence). Trimming cost V 0 bases and J 2 bases, with 5 bases left between them. In DNA form, the CDR3 reads TGTGCCAGCAGCTTGGATCTACAAGAGACCCAGTACTTC. Translation gives CASSLDLQETQYF.

The chain links TRBV7-2 to TRBJ2-2, with D possibly being TRBD1 (6 bases). The CDR3 is 15 amino acids. In germline, CDR1 is SGHTA, CDR2 FQGNSA. V shed 5 bases and J shed 5 bases, with 15 bases lying between them. The CDR3 loop is CASSVQGGGTGELFF. DNA for the CDR3: TGTGCCAGCAGCGTACAGGGTGGCGGAACCGGGGAGCTGTTTTTT.

This sequence joins TRBV14 and TRBJ2-2; 8 bases align to TRBD2. J was trimmed by 6 bases and V by 3 bases; bases with no gene match: 12. This CDR3 comprises 17 residues. From germline, CDR1 is SGHDN and CDR2 FVKESK. The CDR3 is CASSQLPGLGVPGELFF. As DNA, the CDR3 is TGTGCCAGCAGCCAGCTCCCGGGACTAGGAGTCCCCGGGGAGCTGTTTTTT. The complete variable domain, with remaining parts taken from reference TRBV14 and TRBJ2-2, reads EAGVTQFPSHSVIEKGQTVTLRCDPISGHDNLYWYRRVMGKEIKFLLHFVKESKQDESGMPNNRFLAERTGGTYSTLKVQPAELEDSGVYFCASSQLPGLGVPGELFFGEGSRLTVL.

This clone appeared once. The chain recombines TRBV6-1 with TRBJ1-6; 8 bases line up with TRBD1. V dropped 6 bases and J dropped 6; count of bases not matched to a gene: 7. CDR3 length: 15 residues. From germline, CDR1 is MNHNS and CDR2 SASEGT. The CDR3 protein is CASSDRGGGNSPLHF. The CDR3 DNA reads TGTGCCAGCAGCGACAGGGGAGGTGGTAATTCACCCCTCCACTTT.